A selection of T cell receptor beta chains follows, all from one sample in a study of control samples from healthy donors and cancer patients. Measured with immunoSEQ multiplex PCR; TCRdb has only the in-frame clones, and not every one. In the table there are 200,000 or so clones, roughly 94% of which are singletons. The sample taken for sequencing was blood. These receptors were obtained from a man aged 45 to 65 in good health. The CDR3 runs from the conserved cysteine through the conserved F or W. D genes are given only for firm matches. Size tells how often a clone was seen (once, few, many) or the class of an expanded clone, and some rows leave it out.

TRBV14	NA	TRBJ1-6	NA	TGTGCCAGCAGGGGAGGGGCAGCAAGTAATTCACCCCTCCACTTT	CASRGGAASNSPLHF
TRBV7-2	NA	TRBJ1-3	NA	TGTGCCAGCAGCTTAGCGCAGGCTCTTGGAAACACCATATATTTT	CASSLAQALGNTIYF
TRBV28	NA	TRBJ1-2	NA	TGTGCCAGCAACCCAGGGTATGGCTACACCTTC	CASNPGYGYTF
TRBV5-1	once	TRBJ2-2	TRBD2	TGCGCCAGCAGCTGGCCCCAGGGAGGGTACACCGGGGAGCTGTTTTTT	CASSWPQGGYTGELFF
TRBV7-9	NA	TRBJ2-5	NA	TGTGCCAGCAGCAAGCCTCTAGCGAAGGGCACGAAAGAGACCCAGTACTTC	CASSKPLAKGTKETQYF
TRBV19	NA	TRBJ2-6	NA	TGTGCCAGTAGTGTAGACAGGAGCTCTGGGGCCAACGTCCTGACTTTC	CASSVDRSSGANVLTF
TRBV15	NA	TRBJ2-7	NA	TGTGCCACCAGCAGAGATACCCAATACGAGCAGTACTTC	CATSRDTQYEQYF
TRBV10-2	NA	TRBJ1-1	NA	TGCGCCAGCAGTGAGACACTGAACACTGAAGCTTTCTTT	CASSETLNTEAFF
TRBV7-9	NA	TRBJ1-4	NA	TGTGCCAGCAGCTTATGGGCAGGGGCTGACGAAAAACTGTTTTTT	CASSLWAGADEKLFF
TRBV7-8	once	TRBJ1-5	NA	TGTGCCAGCAGCCGCCAGCCGGCAGGCAATCAGCCCCAGCATTTT	CASSRQPAGNQPQHF
TRBV7-2	NA	TRBJ1-1	NA	TGTGCCAGCAGCTTAGTCAGGGACACTGAAGCTTTCTTT	CASSLVRDTEAFF
TRBV7-9	NA	TRBJ1-1	NA	TGTGCCAGCAGCTTAGCCCGGGGCAATAACAGTGAGGCTTTCTTT	CASSLARGNNSEAFF
TRBV18	NA	TRBJ2-2	TRBD2	TGTGCCAGCTCATCCTTACTAGCGAACCAAAATACCGGGGAGCTGTTTTTT	CASSSLLANQNTGELFF
TRBV28	NA	TRBJ1-1	NA	TGTGCCAGCAGTCCGCTGGGAAGAGGTAGCGACACTGAAGCTTTCTTT	CASSPLGRGSDTEAFF
TRBV5-1	NA	TRBJ2-1	NA	TGCGCCAGCAGCTTGGGGCAGATCTCCTACAATGAGCAGTTCTTC	CASSLGQISYNEQFF
TRBV7-2	NA	TRBJ1-2	NA	TGTGCCAGCAGCTTGGACACCTCTAACTATGGCTACACCTTC	CASSLDTSNYGYTF
TRBV6-5	once	TRBJ1-2	NA	TGTGCCAGCAGTTACTCGAACGGACGGAGGGTGGGAGGCTACACCTTC	CASSYSNGRRVGGYTF
TRBV11-2	NA	TRBJ2-5	TRBD2	TGTGCCAGCAGCTTGCGGGGGGTGCAAGAGACCCAGTACTTC	CASSLRGVQETQYF